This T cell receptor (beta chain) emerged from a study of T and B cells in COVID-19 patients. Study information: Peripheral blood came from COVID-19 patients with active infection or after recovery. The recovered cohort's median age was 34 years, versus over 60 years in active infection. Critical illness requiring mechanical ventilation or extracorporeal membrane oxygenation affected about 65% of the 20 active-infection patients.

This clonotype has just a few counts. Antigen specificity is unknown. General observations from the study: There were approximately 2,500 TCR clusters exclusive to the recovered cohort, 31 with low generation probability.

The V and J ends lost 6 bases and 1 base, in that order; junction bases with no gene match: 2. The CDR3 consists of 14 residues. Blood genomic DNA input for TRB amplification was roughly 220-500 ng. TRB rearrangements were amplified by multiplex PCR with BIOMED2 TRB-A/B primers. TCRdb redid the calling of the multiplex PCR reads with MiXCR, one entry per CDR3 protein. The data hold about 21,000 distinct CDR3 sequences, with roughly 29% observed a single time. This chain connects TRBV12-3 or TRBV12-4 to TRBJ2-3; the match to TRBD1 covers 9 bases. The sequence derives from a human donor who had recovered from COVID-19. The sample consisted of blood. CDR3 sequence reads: CASRRTGGTDTQYF. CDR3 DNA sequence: TGTGCCAGCAGGCGGACAGGGGGCACAGATACGCAGTATTTT.